Listed here are 6 T cell receptor beta chains from one sample, sequenced in a study of blood T cell repertoires in COVID-19. The assay was immunoSEQ multiplex PCR, and TCRdb's table has in-frame clones only and misses some. The table shows around 270,000 clones, with roughly 88% occurring only once. Sequencing used peripheral blood. All receptors derive from a human donor with COVID-19, enrolled during active disease. The donor label of this sample is uncertain.

This clone was seen only once. V gene TRBV7-8 combines with J gene TRBJ1-5, with 7 bases lining up with TRBD1. There are 14 residues in the CDR3. The germline gives CDR1 SGHVS, CDR2 FQNEAQ. V was clipped by 6 bases and J by 1 base; unmatched bases: 3. This CDR3 is CASRAGGSNQPQHF. CDR3 sequence (DNA): TGTGCCAGCAGGGCAGGGGGAAGCAATCAGCCCCAGCATTTT.

The V call is TRBV3-1 (or the pseudogene TRBV3-2), the J call TRBJ1-5; D not certain. This CDR3 has 16 amino acids. V was trimmed by 6 bases and J by 7 bases, leaving 22 bases between them. In germline, CDR1 is LGHDT, CDR2 YNNKEL (reference sequence). DNA for the CDR3: TGTGCCAGCAGTCGGTCAGCCTCCACGAGGGAACAGCCCCAGCATTTT. It yields the protein CASSRSASTREQPQHF.

The CDR3 region is CSVAGTGEGVTEAFF. CDR3 in DNA: TGCAGCGTGGCCGGGACAGGCGAGGGGGTCACTGAAGCTTTCTTT. The gene calls are TRBV29-1 and TRBJ1-1; 8 nucleotides line up with TRBD1. The CDR3 sequence is 15 residues long. Per germline, CDR1 SQVTM and CDR2 ANQGSEA. The V segment lost 6 bases and the J segment 4 bases; nucleotides outside the gene matches: 13.

The chain has TRBV4-1 and TRBJ2-3; D unresolved. V lost 0 bases to trimming and J lost 4 bases, with 5 bases between them. The CDR3 sequence is 13 residues long. CDR1 is MGHRA and CDR2 is YSYEKL in the germline V gene. The CDR3 sequence is CASSQERSDTQYF. CDR3 nucleotides: TGCGCCAGCAGCCAAGAGCGGTCAGATACGCAGTATTTT.

This clone appeared once. CDR3 DNA: TGTGCCGCCGGGACTAGCGGGAGGAACACCGGGGAGCTGTTTTTT. Residues: CAAGTSGRNTGELFF. The rearrangement uses TRBV19 and TRBJ2-2; TRBD2 matches at 14 bases. This CDR3 region has 15 residues. The junction had 3 bases not matched to a gene; V was cut back by 11 bases and J by 1 base. Germline-derived CDR1 and CDR2 are LNHDA and SQIVND (reference sequence).

The chain links TRBV5-4 to TRBJ2-3; the D gene is possibly TRBD1 (6 bases). This CDR3 region has 14 residues. Germline V gives CDR1 SGHNT, CDR2 YYREEE (reference sequence). The V gene lost 4 bases and the J gene lost 0 bases, with 9 bases spanning the gap. CDR3 sequence reads: CASSLGQSTDTQYF. CDR3 coding DNA: TGTGCCAGCAGCCTAGGACAGAGCACAGATACGCAGTATTTT. Full variable domain (remainder filled in from reference TRBV5-4 and TRBJ2-3): ETGVTQSPTHLIKTRGQQVTLRCSSQSGHNTVSWYQQALGQGPQFIFQYYREEENGRGNFPPRFSGLQFPNYSSELNVNALELDDSALYLCASSLGQSTDTQYFGPGTRLTVL.